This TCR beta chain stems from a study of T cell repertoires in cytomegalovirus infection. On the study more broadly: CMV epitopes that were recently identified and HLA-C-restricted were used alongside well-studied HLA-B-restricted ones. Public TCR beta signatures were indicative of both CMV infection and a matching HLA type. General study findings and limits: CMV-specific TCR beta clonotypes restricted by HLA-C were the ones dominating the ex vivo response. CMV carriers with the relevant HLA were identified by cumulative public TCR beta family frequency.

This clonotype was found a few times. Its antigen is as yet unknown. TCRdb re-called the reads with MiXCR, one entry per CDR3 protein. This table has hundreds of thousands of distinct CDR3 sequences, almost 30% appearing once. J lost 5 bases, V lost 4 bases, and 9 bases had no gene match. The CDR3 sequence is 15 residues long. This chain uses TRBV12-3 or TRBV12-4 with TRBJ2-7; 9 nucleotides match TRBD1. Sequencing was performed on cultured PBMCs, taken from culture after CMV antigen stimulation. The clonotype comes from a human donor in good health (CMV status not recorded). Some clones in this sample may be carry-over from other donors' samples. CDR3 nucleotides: TGTGCCAGCAGTTCCTCCGGGACAGGGAGCGACGAGCAGTACTTC. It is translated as CASSSSGTGSDEQYF.